This entry is about one T cell receptor beta chain. In the study's own analysis: Estimation of nucleated cell counts was performed using reference gene primer amplification. Using immunoSEQ multiplex PCR, the repertoire was profiled, and TCRdb retains in-frame clones only, with some absent. That table gives V, J and clone size, and the DNA gave D and trimming. This table holds about 120,000 clones, roughly 90% found once. The data stem from a study of blood T cell repertoires in COVID-19. About the research overall: The study drew acute and convalescent COVID-19 samples from the United States, Italy and Spain.

Patients of the Seattle cohort, enrolled during active infection, were followed longitudinally. V gave up 6 bases and J gave up 5 bases; unmatched junction bases: 7. CDR1 and CDR2 from the germline V gene are MNHNY and SVGAGI (reference sequence). This CDR3 is built from 14 residues. The sequence came from a woman aged 55-75 years with COVID-19, enrolled during active disease. Source material: peripheral blood. The chain uses TRBV6-6 and TRBJ1-5; 7 bases are a match to TRBD1. The CDR3 DNA is TGTGCCAGCAGGGGCTACAGGGGTGATCAGCCCCAGCATTTT. It codes for CASRGYRGDQPQHF.